This TCR beta chain was found in a study of T cells in Graves' hyperthyroidism and ophthalmopathy. RNA transcripts yielded amplified TCR beta CDR3 regions. A set of HTBI primers served as the primers for a first-round RT-PCR of the TCR CDR3. TCRdb reprocessed the multiplex PCR reads via MiXCR and lists one record per CDR3 protein. The sample has around 660,000 distinct CDR3 sequences; about 45% are singletons. The CDR3 consists of 15 residues. In germline, CDR1 is SEHNR, CDR2 FQNEAQ (reference sequence). V gave up 6 bases and J gave up 4 bases; unmatched junction bases: 9. The chain couples TRBV7-9 to TRBJ1-2, with 9 bases matching TRBD1. Sequencing used peripheral blood or thyroid tissue (not recorded which). This clonotype was obtained from an adult man with Graves' disease, either hyperthyroidism or ophthalmopathy (not recorded which). The DNA of the CDR3 is TGTGCCAGCAGACCGGACAGGGGAGAAGGCTATGGCTACACCTTC. It encodes CASRPDRGEGYGYTF.